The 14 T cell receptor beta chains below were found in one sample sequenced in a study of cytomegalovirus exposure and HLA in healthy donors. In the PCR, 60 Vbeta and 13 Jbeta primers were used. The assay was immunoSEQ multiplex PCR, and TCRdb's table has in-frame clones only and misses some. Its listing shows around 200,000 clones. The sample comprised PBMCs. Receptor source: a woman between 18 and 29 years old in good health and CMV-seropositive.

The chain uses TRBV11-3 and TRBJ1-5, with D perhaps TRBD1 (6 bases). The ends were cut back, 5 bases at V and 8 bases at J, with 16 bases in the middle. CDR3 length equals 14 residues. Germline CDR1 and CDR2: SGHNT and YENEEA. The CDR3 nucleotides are TGTGCCAGCAGCCCGACAGGTAACGTCGAGCCCCAGCATTTT. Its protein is CASSPTGNVEPQHF.

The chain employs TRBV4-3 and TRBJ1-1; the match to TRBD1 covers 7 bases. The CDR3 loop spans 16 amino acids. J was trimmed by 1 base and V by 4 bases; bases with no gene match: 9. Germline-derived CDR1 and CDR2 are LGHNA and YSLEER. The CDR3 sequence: CASSPYYRGRNTEAFF. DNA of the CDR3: TGCGCCAGCAGCCCCTATTACAGGGGAAGGAACACTGAAGCTTTCTTT.

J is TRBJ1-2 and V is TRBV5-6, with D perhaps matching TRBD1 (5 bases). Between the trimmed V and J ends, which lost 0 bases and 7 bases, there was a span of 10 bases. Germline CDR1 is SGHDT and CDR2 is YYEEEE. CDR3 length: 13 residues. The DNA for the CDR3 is TGTGCCAGCAGCTTGGGGGGGGAAGGTGGCTACACCTTC. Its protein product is CASSLGGEGGYTF. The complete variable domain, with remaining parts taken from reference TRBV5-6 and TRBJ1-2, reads DAGVTQSPTHLIKTRGQQVTLRCSPKSGHDTVSWYQQALGQGPQFIFQYYEEEERQRGNFPDRFSGHQFPNYSSELNVNALLLGDSALYLCASSLGGEGGYTFGSGTRLTVV.

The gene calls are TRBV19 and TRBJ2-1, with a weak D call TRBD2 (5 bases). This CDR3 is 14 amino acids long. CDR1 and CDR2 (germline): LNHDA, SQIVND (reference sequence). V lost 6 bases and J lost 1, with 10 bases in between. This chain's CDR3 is CASRERKSYNEQFF. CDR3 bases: TGTGCCAGTAGAGAGCGGAAATCCTACAATGAGCAGTTCTTC.

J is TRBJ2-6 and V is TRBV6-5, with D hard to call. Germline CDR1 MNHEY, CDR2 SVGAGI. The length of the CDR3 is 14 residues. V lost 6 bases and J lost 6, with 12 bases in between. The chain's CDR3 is CASSLETAANVLTF. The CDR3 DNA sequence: TGTGCCAGCAGCCTAGAGACTGCGGCCAACGTCCTGACTTTC.

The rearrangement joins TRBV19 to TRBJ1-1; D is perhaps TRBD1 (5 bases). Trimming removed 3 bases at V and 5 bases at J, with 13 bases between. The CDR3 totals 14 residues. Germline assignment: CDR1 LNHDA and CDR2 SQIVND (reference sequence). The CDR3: CASSIIGAGTEAFF. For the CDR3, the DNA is TGTGCCAGTAGTATTATAGGGGCCGGGACTGAAGCTTTCTTT.

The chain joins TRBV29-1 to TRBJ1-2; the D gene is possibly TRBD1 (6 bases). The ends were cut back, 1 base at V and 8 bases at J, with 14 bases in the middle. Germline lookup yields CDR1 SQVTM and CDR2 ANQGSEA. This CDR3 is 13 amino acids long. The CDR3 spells CSVEGQDVGGYTF. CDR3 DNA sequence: TGCAGCGTTGAAGGACAGGACGTCGGGGGCTACACCTTC.

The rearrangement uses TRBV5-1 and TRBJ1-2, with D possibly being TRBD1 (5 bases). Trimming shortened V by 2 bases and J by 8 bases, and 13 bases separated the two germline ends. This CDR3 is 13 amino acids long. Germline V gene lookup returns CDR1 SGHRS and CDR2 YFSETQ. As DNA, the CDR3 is TGCGCCAGCAGCTTTTGGGCAGGGCTAGGCTACACCTTC. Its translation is CASSFWAGLGYTF.

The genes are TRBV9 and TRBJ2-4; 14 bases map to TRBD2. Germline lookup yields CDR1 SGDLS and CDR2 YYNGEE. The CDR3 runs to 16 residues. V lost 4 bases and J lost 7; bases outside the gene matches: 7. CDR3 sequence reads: CASSTTSGGGVNIQYF. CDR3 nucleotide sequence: TGTGCCAGCAGCACGACTAGCGGGGGGGGAGTGAACATTCAGTACTTC.

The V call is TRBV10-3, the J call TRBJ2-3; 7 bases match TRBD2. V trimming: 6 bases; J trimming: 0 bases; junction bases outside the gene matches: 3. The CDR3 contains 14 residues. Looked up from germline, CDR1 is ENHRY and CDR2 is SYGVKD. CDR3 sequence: CAISPSGSTDTQYF. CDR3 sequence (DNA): TGTGCCATCAGCCCTAGCGGTAGCACAGATACGCAGTATTTT.

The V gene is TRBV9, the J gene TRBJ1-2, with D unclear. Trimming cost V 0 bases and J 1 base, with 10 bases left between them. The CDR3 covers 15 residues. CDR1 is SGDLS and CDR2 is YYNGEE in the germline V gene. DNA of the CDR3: TGTGCCAGCAGCGTAGAGAGTGAACTTAACTATGGCTACACCTTC. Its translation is CASSVESELNYGYTF. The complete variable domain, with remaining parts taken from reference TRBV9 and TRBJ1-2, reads DSGVTQTPKHLITATGQRVTLRCSPRSGDLSVYWYQQSLDQGLQFLIQYYNGEERAKGNILERFSAQQFPDLHSELNLSSLELGDSALYFCASSVESELNYGYTFGSGTRLTVV.

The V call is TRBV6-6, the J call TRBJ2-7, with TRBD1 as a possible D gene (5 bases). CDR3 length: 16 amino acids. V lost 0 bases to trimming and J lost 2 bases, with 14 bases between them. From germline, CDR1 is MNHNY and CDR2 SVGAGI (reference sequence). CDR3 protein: CASSYSKGVGAYEQYF. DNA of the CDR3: TGTGCCAGCAGTTACTCGAAAGGGGTAGGGGCCTACGAGCAGTACTTC.

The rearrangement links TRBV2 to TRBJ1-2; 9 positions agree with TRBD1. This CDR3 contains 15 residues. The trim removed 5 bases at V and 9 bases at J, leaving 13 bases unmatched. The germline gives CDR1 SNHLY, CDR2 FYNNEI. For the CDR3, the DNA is TGTGCCAGCAGTATGGATTCCGGGACAGGGATGAGCTACACCTTC. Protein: CASSMDSGTGMSYTF.

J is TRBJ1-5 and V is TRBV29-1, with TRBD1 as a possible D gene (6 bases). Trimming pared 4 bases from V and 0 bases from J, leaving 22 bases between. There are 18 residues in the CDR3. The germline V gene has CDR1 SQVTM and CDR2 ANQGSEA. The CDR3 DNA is TGCAGCGTTGCCCCAGGGGAGACCCCGAGATATAGCAATCAGCCCCAGCATTTT. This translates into CSVAPGETPRYSNQPQHF.